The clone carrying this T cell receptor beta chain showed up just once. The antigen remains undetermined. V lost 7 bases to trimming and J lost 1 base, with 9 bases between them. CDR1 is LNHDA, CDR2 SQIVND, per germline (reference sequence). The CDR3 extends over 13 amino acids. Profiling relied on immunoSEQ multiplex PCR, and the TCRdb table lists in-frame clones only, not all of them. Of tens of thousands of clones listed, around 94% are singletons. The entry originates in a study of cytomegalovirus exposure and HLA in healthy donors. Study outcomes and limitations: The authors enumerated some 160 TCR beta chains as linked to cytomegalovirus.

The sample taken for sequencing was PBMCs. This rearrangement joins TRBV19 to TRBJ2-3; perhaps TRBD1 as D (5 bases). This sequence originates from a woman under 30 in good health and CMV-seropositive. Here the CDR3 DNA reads TGTGCCAGTATACAGGTGGGCACAGATACGCAGTATTTT. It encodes CASIQVGTDTQYF. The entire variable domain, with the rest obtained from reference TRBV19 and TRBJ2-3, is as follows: DGGITQSPKYLFRKEGQNVTLSCEQNLNHDAMYWYRQDPGQGLRLIYYSQIVNDFQKGDIAEGYSVSREKKESFPLTVTSAQKNPTAFYLCASIQVGTDTQYFGPGTRLTVL.